These T cell receptor beta chains were read from a single sample in a study of T cell repertoires in cytomegalovirus infection. A single record per CDR3 protein comes from TCRdb applying MiXCR to the reads. The sample lists under 150,000 distinct CDR3 sequences, around 31% occurring once. No cognate antigen is known for these TCRs. Sequenced material: CD8+ T cells from cultured PBMCs, taken from culture after CMV antigen stimulation. The source is a human donor in good health (CMV status not recorded). Some clones in this sample may be carry-over from other donors' samples. The CDR3 runs from the conserved cysteine through the conserved F or W. D genes are given only for firm matches. The size field is filled for only some rows; it gives once, few, many or a size class.

J gene: TRBJ2-1; D gene: NA; clone size: NA; V gene: TRBV7-2; CDR3 protein: CASSPNINWNEQFF; CDR3 DNA: TGTGCCAGCAGCCCCAATATAAACTGGAATGAGCAGTTCTTC
J gene: TRBJ2-5; D gene: NA; clone size: few; V gene: TRBV6-5; CDR3 protein: CASADPYQETQYF; CDR3 DNA: TGTGCCAGCGCAGACCCCTACCAAGAGACCCAGTACTTC
J gene: TRBJ2-1; D gene: TRBD2; clone size: once; V gene: TRBV28; CDR3 protein: CASVTSGYYNEQFF; CDR3 DNA: TGTGCCAGCGTTACTAGCGGGTACTACAATGAGCAGTTCTTC
J gene: TRBJ2-7; D gene: NA; clone size: many; V gene: TRBV9; CDR3 protein: CASSVDDRPHYEQYF; CDR3 DNA: TGTGCCAGCAGCGTAGATGATAGGCCCCACTACGAGCAGTACTTC
J gene: TRBJ2-7; D gene: NA; clone size: NA; V gene: TRBV25-1; CDR3 protein: CASSGTEGFEQYF; CDR3 DNA: TGTGCCAGCAGTGGAACGGAAGGGTTCGAGCAGTACTTC
J gene: TRBJ2-7; D gene: NA; clone size: NA; V gene: TRBV25-1; CDR3 protein: CASSGTQGRPRPFYYEQYF; CDR3 DNA: TGTGCCAGCAGTGGAACCCAGGGCAGGCCGCGTCCCTTTTACTACGAGCAGTACTTC
J gene: TRBJ1-2; D gene: NA; clone size: NA; V gene: TRBV7-9; CDR3 protein: CASSFEGVGGYTF; CDR3 DNA: TGTGCCAGCAGCTTCGAGGGGGTAGGCGGCTACACCTTC
J gene: TRBJ1-2; D gene: NA; clone size: few; V gene: TRBV2; CDR3 protein: CASSDFSGGAGYTF; CDR3 DNA: TGTGCCAGCAGTGACTTCTCGGGGGGCGCGGGCTACACCTTC
J gene: TRBJ1-1; D gene: NA; clone size: few; V gene: TRBV4-3; CDR3 protein: CASSQDLGGGDTEAFF; CDR3 DNA: TGCGCCAGCAGCCAAGATCTGGGTGGAGGTGACACTGAAGCTTTCTTT
J gene: TRBJ1-1; D gene: NA; clone size: NA; V gene: TRBV6-5; CDR3 protein: CASSYSGGYTEAFF; CDR3 DNA: TGTGCCAGCAGTTACTCTGGGGGATACACTGAAGCTTTCTTT
J gene: TRBJ2-7; D gene: TRBD2; clone size: few; V gene: TRBV27; CDR3 protein: CASSYAGTIAYEQYF; CDR3 DNA: TGTGCCAGCAGTTACGCCGGGACTATAGCCTACGAGCAGTACTTC
J gene: TRBJ2-2; D gene: NA; clone size: NA; V gene: TRBV28; CDR3 protein: CAIPGGYTGELFF; CDR3 DNA: TGTGCCATTCCTGGGGGTTACACCGGGGAGCTGTTTTTT
J gene: TRBJ2-1; D gene: TRBD2; clone size: few; V gene: TRBV20-1; CDR3 protein: CSARSGGTSYNEQFF; CDR3 DNA: TGCAGTGCTAGGTCGGGGGGGACTTCCTACAATGAGCAGTTCTTC
J gene: TRBJ1-5; D gene: NA; clone size: few; V gene: TRBV10-3; CDR3 protein: CAISESSWESNQPQHF; CDR3 DNA: TGTGCCATCAGTGAGTCGAGCTGGGAGTCTAATCAGCCCCAGCATTTT
J gene: TRBJ1-2; D gene: TRBD1; clone size: few; V gene: TRBV9; CDR3 protein: CASSDGTGDPPAF; CDR3 DNA: TGTGCCAGCAGCGACGGGACAGGGGATCCCCCGGCTTTC
J gene: TRBJ2-7; D gene: TRBD2; clone size: NA; V gene: TRBV4-3; CDR3 protein: CASSRSLAGSYEQYF; CDR3 DNA: TGCGCCAGCAGCCGCTCTCTAGCGGGGAGCTACGAGCAGTACTTC
J gene: TRBJ1-1; D gene: TRBD1; clone size: NA; V gene: TRBV6-2/TRBV6-3; CDR3 protein: CASSYSRQGAFRNTEAFF; CDR3 DNA: TGTGCCAGCAGTTACTCGAGACAGGGGGCGTTTAGGAACACTGAAGCTTTCTTT
J gene: TRBJ1-3; D gene: TRBD1; clone size: few; V gene: TRBV7-2; CDR3 protein: CASSLVGGQDGNTIYF; CDR3 DNA: TGTGCCAGCAGCTTAGTAGGGGGACAGGATGGAAACACCATATATTTT
J gene: TRBJ2-3; D gene: NA; clone size: NA; V gene: TRBV25-1; CDR3 protein: CASSGYWDGITDTQYF; CDR3 DNA: TGTGCCAGCAGTGGATACTGGGACGGAATAACAGATACGCAGTATTTT
J gene: TRBJ2-7; D gene: NA; clone size: NA; V gene: TRBV5-5; CDR3 protein: CASSEGDLYEQYF; CDR3 DNA: TGTGCCAGCAGCGAGGGGGACCTTTACGAGCAATACTTC
J gene: TRBJ1-5; D gene: NA; clone size: NA; V gene: TRBV19; CDR3 protein: CASSIVAGAINQPQHF; CDR3 DNA: TGTGCCAGTAGTATAGTGGCGGGGGCCATCAATCAGCCCCAGCATTTT
J gene: TRBJ2-7; D gene: NA; clone size: NA; V gene: TRBV6-1; CDR3 protein: CASSELVGAHEQYF; CDR3 DNA: TGTGCCAGCAGTGAATTAGTAGGAGCCCACGAGCAGTACTTC
J gene: TRBJ1-2; D gene: TRBD1; clone size: few; V gene: TRBV7-2; CDR3 protein: CASSLGLSDRGWYGYTF; CDR3 DNA: TGTGCCAGCAGCTTAGGGCTCTCGGACAGGGGTTGGTATGGCTACACCTTC
J gene: TRBJ2-2; D gene: TRBD2; clone size: many; V gene: TRBV2; CDR3 protein: CASKRRLAGGIGELFF; CDR3 DNA: TGTGCCAGCAAACGGCGACTAGCGGGGGGGATCGGGGAGCTGTTTTTT
J gene: TRBJ1-5; D gene: NA; clone size: NA; V gene: TRBV12-5; CDR3 protein: CASGLDAINQPQHF; CDR3 DNA: TGTGCTAGTGGTTTGGATGCTATTAATCAGCCCCAGCATTTT
J gene: TRBJ2-7; D gene: NA; clone size: NA; V gene: TRBV19; CDR3 protein: CASSLRPMNSYEQYF; CDR3 DNA: TGTGCCAGCTCCCTTCGGCCGATGAACTCCTACGAGCAGTACTTC
J gene: TRBJ2-1; D gene: TRBD1; clone size: NA; V gene: TRBV19; CDR3 protein: CASSISGGAGYNEQFF; CDR3 DNA: TGTGCCAGTAGTATCTCAGGGGGCGCGGGGTACAATGAGCAGTTCTTC
J gene: TRBJ1-2; D gene: NA; clone size: NA; V gene: TRBV29-1; CDR3 protein: CSVSASPDYGYTF; CDR3 DNA: TGCAGCGTTAGCGCCAGCCCGGACTATGGCTACACCTTC
J gene: TRBJ1-5; D gene: TRBD1; clone size: NA; V gene: TRBV19; CDR3 protein: CAIRDRGPEDPNSNQPQHF; CDR3 DNA: TGTGCCATTCGGGACAGGGGGCCTGAGGACCCTAATAGCAATCAGCCCCAGCATTTT
J gene: TRBJ1-1; D gene: TRBD1; clone size: NA; V gene: TRBV20-1; CDR3 protein: CSAADREMNTEAFF; CDR3 DNA: TGCAGTGCCGCGGACAGGGAAATGAACACTGAAGCTTTCTTT
J gene: TRBJ2-7; D gene: TRBD1; clone size: many; V gene: TRBV7-6; CDR3 protein: CASSYRDRGHEQYF; CDR3 DNA: TGTGCCAGCAGTTACCGGGACAGGGGGCACGAGCAGTACTTC
J gene: TRBJ2-7; D gene: TRBD2; clone size: many; V gene: TRBV7-6; CDR3 protein: CASSSGGGGTEQYF; CDR3 DNA: TGTGCCAGCAGCTCGGGCGGGGGGGGGACGGAGCAGTACTTC
J gene: TRBJ2-3; D gene: TRBD2; clone size: NA; V gene: TRBV7-2; CDR3 protein: CASSFHWTSGDRTDTQYF; CDR3 DNA: TGTGCCAGCAGCTTTCATTGGACTAGCGGAGACCGCACAGATACGCAGTATTTT
J gene: TRBJ2-5; D gene: NA; clone size: NA; V gene: TRBV2; CDR3 protein: CASSPEGAGYWETQYF; CDR3 DNA: TGTGCCAGCAGTCCTGAAGGGGCAGGCTATTGGGAGACCCAGTACTTC
J gene: TRBJ2-7; D gene: NA; clone size: NA; V gene: TRBV27; CDR3 protein: CASSPHRTGRVVNYEQYF; CDR3 DNA: TGTGCCAGCAGTCCACATCGGACGGGCAGGGTGGTCAACTACGAGCAGTACTTC
J gene: TRBJ1-3; D gene: NA; clone size: NA; V gene: TRBV6-6; CDR3 protein: CASSGRTASSGNTIYF; CDR3 DNA: TGTGCCAGCAGTGGAAGGACGGCTAGCTCTGGAAACACCATATATTTT
J gene: TRBJ2-2; D gene: TRBD2; clone size: NA; V gene: TRBV4-1; CDR3 protein: CASSQDLGGRTGELFF; CDR3 DNA: TGCGCCAGCAGCCAAGATCTGGGGGGGAGGACCGGGGAGCTGTTTTTT